This T cell receptor beta chain originates from a study of T cell changes during pregnancy in multiple sclerosis. The length of the CDR3 is 11 residues. Germline V gene data show CDR1 as DFQATT and CDR2 as SNEGSKA (reference sequence). The assay was immunoSEQ multiplex PCR, and TCRdb's table has in-frame clones only and misses some. The sample has 98,000 or so clones, under 95% seen once. About this clone: Relative to the germline gene, one junction end is altered; a read error may explain this.

Here the sequenced sample was peripheral blood, taken after pregnancy. This chain uses TRBV20-1 with TRBJ1-1; TRBD1 might be the D (5 bases). The receptor was derived from a female donor with multiple sclerosis, enrolled in a pregnancy study. CDR3 sequence: CSAGDWTEAFF. The CDR3 DNA reads TGCAGTGCTGGAGACTGGACAGAAGCTTTCTTT.